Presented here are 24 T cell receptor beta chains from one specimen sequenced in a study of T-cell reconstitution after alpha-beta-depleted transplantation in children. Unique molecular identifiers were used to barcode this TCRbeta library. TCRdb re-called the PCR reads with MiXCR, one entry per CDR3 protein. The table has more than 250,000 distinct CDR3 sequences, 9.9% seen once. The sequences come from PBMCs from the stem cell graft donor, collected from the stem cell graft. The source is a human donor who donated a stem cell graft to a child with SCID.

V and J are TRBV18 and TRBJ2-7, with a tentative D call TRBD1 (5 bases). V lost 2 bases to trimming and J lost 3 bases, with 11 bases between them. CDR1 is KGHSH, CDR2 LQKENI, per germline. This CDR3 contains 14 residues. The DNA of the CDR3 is TGTGCCAGCTCACCAAGGCCACAGGACTACGAGCAGTACTTC. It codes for CASSPRPQDYEQYF.

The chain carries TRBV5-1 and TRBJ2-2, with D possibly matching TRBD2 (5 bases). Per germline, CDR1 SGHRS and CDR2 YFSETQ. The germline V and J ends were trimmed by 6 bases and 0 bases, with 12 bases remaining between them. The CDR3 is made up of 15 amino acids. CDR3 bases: TGCGCCAGCAACCCCGCCGGGGCGAACACCGGGGAGCTGTTTTTT. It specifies CASNPAGANTGELFF.

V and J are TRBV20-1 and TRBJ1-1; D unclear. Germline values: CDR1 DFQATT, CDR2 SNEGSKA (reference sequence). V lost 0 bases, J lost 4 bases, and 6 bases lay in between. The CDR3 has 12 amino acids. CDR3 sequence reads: CSARETTTEAFF. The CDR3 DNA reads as TGCAGTGCTAGAGAGACAACCACTGAAGCTTTCTTT.

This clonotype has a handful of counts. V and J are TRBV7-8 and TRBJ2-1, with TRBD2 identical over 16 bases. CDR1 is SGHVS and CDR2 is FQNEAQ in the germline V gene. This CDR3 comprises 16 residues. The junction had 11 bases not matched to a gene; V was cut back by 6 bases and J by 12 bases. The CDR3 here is CASRRGTSGGDLGQFF. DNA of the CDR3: TGTGCCAGCAGACGTGGGACTAGCGGGGGGGACTTAGGGCAGTTCTTC.

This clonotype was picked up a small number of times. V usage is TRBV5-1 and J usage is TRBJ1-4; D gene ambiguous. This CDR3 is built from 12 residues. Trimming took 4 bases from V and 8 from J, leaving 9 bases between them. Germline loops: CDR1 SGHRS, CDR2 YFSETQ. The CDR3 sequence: CASSPGGEKLFF. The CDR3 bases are TGCGCCAGCAGCCCTGGAGGGGAAAAACTGTTTTTT.

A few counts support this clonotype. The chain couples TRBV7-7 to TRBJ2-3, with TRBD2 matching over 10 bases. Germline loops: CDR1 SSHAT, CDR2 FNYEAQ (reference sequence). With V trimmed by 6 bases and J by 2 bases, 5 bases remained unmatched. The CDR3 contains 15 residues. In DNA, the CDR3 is TGTGCCAGCAGGGCGGGACTAGCGAACACAGATACGCAGTATTTT. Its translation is CASRAGLANTDTQYF.

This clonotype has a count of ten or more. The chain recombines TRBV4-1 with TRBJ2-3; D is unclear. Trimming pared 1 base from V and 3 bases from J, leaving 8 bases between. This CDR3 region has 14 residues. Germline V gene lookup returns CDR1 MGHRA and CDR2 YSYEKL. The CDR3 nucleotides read TGCGCCAGCAGCCAAGGTACAGTTACAGATACGCAGTATTTT. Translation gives CASSQGTVTDTQYF.

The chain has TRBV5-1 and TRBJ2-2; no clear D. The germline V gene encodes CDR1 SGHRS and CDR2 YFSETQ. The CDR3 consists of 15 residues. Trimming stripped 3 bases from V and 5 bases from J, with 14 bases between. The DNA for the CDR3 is TGCGCCAGCAGCTCCCGGGCCATTCAAACCGGGGAGCTGTTTTTT. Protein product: CASSSRAIQTGELFF.

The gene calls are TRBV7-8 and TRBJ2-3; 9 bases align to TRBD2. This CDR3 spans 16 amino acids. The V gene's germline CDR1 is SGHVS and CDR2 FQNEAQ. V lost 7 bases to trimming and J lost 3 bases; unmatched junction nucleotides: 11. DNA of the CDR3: TGTGCCAGCACCAAAGGGCGGGGGGGCAAAACAGATACGCAGTATTTT. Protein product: CASTKGRGGKTDTQYF.

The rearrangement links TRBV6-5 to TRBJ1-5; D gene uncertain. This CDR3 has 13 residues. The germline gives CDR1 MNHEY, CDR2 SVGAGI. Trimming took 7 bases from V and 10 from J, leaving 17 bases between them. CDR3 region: CASKRAAGSPQHF. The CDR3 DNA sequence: TGTGCCAGCAAGAGGGCCGCTGGGTCCCCCCAGCATTTT.

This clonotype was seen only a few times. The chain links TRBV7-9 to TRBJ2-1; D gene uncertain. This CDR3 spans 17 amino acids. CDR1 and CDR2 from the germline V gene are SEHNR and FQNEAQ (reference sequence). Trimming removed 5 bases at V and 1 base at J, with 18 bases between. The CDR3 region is CASSLTQSIKSYNEQFF. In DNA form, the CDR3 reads TGTGCCAGCAGCCTAACCCAATCTATTAAGTCCTACAATGAGCAGTTCTTC.

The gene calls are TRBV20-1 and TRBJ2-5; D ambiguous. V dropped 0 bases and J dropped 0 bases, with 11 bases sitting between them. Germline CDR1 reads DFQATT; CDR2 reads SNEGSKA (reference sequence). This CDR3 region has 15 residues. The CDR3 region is CSARDFGRYQETQYF. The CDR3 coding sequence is TGCAGTGCTAGAGATTTCGGCCGGTACCAAGAGACCCAGTACTTC.

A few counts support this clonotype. CDR3 sequence (DNA): TGTGCCAGCAGCTTCAAGAGGGGCGCAACTAATGAAAAACTGTTTTTT. This translates into CASSFKRGATNEKLFF. This chain links TRBV13 with TRBJ1-4; the D gene is possibly TRBD1 (5 bases). Looked up from germline, CDR1 is PRHDT and CDR2 is FYEKMQ (reference sequence). The germline V and J ends were trimmed by 3 bases and 0 bases, with 11 bases remaining between them. This CDR3 has 16 residues.

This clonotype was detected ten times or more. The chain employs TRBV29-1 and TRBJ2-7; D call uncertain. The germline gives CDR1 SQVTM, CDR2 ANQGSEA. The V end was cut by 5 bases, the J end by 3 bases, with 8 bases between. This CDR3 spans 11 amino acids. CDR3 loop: CSVLRSYEQYF. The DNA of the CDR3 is TGCAGCGTTCTAAGGAGCTACGAGCAGTACTTC.

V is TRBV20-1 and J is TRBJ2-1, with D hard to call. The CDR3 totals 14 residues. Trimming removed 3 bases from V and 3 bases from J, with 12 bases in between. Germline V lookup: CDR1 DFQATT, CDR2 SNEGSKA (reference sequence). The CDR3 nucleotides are TGCAGTGCTAGGGGATCTCTAGACTACAATGAGCAGTTCTTC. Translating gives CSARGSLDYNEQFF.

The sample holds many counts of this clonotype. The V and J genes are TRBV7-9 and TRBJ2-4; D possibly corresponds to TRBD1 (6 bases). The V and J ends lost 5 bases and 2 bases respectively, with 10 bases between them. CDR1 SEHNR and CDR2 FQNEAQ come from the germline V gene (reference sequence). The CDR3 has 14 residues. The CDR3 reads CASSPGQSKNIQYF. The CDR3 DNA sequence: TGTGCCAGCAGCCCGGGACAATCCAAAAACATTCAGTACTTC. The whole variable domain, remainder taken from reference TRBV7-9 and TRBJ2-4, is DTGVSQNPRHKITKRGQNVTFRCDPISEHNRLYWYRQTLGQGPEFLTYFQNEAQLEKSRLLSDRFSAERPKGSFSTLEIQRTEQGDSAMYLCASSPGQSKNIQYFGAGTRLSVL.

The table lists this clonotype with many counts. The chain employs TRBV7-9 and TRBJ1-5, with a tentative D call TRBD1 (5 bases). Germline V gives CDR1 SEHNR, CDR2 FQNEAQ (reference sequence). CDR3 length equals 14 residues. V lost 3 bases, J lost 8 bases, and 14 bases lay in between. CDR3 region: CASSFRDGIEPQHF. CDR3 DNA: TGTGCCAGCAGCTTCCGGGACGGTATTGAGCCCCAGCATTTT.

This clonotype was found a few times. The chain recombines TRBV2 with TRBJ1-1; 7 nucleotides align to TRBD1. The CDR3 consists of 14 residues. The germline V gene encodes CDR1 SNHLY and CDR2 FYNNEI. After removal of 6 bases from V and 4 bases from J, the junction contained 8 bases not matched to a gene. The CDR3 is CASSVETGITEAFF. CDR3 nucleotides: TGTGCCAGCAGCGTAGAGACAGGGATCACTGAAGCTTTCTTT.

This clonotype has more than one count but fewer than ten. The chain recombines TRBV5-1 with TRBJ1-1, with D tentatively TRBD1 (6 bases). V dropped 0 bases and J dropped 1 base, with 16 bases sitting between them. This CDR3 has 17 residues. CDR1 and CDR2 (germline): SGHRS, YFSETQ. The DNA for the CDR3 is TGCGCCAGCAGCTTGGTCGTTCAGGGGAATGGGAACACTGAAGCTTTCTTT. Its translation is CASSLVVQGNGNTEAFF.

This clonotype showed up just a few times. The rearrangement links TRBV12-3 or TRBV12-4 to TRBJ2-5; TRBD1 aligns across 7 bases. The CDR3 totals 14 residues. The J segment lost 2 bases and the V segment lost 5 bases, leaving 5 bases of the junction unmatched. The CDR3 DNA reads TGTGCCAGCAGTCATACAGGGGAACAAGAGACCCAGTACTTC. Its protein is CASSHTGEQETQYF.

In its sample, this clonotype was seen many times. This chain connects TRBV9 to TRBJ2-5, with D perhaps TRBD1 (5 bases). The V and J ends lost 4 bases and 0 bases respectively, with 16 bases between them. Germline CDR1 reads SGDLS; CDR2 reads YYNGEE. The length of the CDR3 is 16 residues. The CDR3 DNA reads TGTGCCAGCAGCCCCGCCGGACAAAAGTACCAAGAGACCCAGTACTTC. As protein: CASSPAGQKYQETQYF.

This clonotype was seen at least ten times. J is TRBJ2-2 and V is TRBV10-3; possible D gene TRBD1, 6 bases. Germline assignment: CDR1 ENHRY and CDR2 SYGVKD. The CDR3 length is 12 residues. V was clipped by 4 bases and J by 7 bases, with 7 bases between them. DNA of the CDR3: TGTGCCATCAGTGGGACAGACGGGGAGCTGTTTTTT. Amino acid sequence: CAISGTDGELFF.

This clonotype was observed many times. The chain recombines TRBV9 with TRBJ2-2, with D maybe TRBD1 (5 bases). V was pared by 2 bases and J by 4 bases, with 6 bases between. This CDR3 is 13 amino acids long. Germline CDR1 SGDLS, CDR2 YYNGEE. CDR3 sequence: CASSVGPTGELFF. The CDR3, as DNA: TGTGCCAGCAGCGTGGGGCCCACCGGGGAGCTGTTTTTT.

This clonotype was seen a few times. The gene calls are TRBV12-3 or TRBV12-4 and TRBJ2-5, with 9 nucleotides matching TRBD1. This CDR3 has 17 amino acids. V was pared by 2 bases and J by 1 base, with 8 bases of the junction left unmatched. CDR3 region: CASSLPVRDRAQETQYF. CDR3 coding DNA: TGTGCCAGCAGTTTACCAGTCCGGGACAGGGCCCAAGAGACCCAGTACTTC.